These T cell receptor beta chains were read from a single sample in a study of intratumoral heterogeneity in liver cancer. Method: immunoSEQ multiplex PCR; TCRdb's copy keeps in-frame clones and lacks some. Here the sample spans roughly 7,000 clones, about 55% being singletons. This material consisted of tumor tissue, taken before any cancer treatment. The receptors originated from a man between 70 and 80 years old with hepatocellular carcinoma. Each CDR3 is given with its conserved first and last residue. Each record gives: CDR3 DNA, CDR3 protein, J gene, D gene, V gene, clone size. The D gene is left open where the match is weak. The listing skips clone size in some rows; elsewhere it reads once, few, many or a size class.

cdr3_nt: TGTGCCAGCACGGGACAGTCAAATTCACCCCTCCACTTT; cdr3_aa: CASTGQSNSPLHF; j_call: TRBJ1-6; d_call: TRBD1; v_call: TRBV2; clone_size: once
cdr3_nt: TGTGCCAGTAGCCCCACCGGGAGAGGCTACACCTTC; cdr3_aa: CASSPTGRGYTF; j_call: TRBJ1-2; d_call: NA; v_call: TRBV19; clone_size: few
cdr3_nt: TGTGCCAGCGGAAGAGCAGGGAAGTACGAGCAGTACTTC; cdr3_aa: CASGRAGKYEQYF; j_call: TRBJ2-7; d_call: NA; v_call: TRBV27; clone_size: few
cdr3_nt: TGCAGCGTCGCACAGGGGCCGGGGAGGTATGGCTACACCTTC; cdr3_aa: CSVAQGPGRYGYTF; j_call: TRBJ1-2; d_call: TRBD1; v_call: TRBV29-1; clone_size: medium-sized
cdr3_nt: TGTGCCAGCAGCCCTTGGACAGGGGGCGCGATCTATGGCTACACCTTC; cdr3_aa: CASSPWTGGAIYGYTF; j_call: TRBJ1-2; d_call: TRBD1; v_call: TRBV11-1; clone_size: NA
cdr3_nt: TGTGCCAGCAGCCTAAGCGGCAATCAGCCCCAGCATTTT; cdr3_aa: CASSLSGNQPQHF; j_call: TRBJ1-5; d_call: NA; v_call: TRBV5-6; clone_size: NA
cdr3_nt: TGCGCCAGCAGCCGGGGACAACAAGATACGCAGTATTTT; cdr3_aa: CASSRGQQDTQYF; j_call: TRBJ2-3; d_call: NA; v_call: TRBV4-1; clone_size: medium-sized
cdr3_nt: TGTGCCTGGAGAGGGGACAGCCTTAATTCACCCCTCCACTTT; cdr3_aa: CAWRGDSLNSPLHF; j_call: TRBJ1-6; d_call: TRBD1; v_call: TRBV30; clone_size: NA
cdr3_nt: TGTGCCATTTCCGGGCCAACTAGGACAGATACGCAGTATTTT; cdr3_aa: CAISGPTRTDTQYF; j_call: TRBJ2-3; d_call: NA; v_call: TRBV10-3; clone_size: few
cdr3_nt: TGTGCCAGCAGCGCCACAGGGCTGCAAGAGACCCAGTACTTC; cdr3_aa: CASSATGLQETQYF; j_call: TRBJ2-5; d_call: NA; v_call: TRBV7-9; clone_size: NA
cdr3_nt: TGCGCCAGCAGCTTGGGAACTTCACCCCTCCACTTT; cdr3_aa: CASSLGTSPLHF; j_call: TRBJ1-6; d_call: NA; v_call: TRBV5-1; clone_size: NA
cdr3_nt: TGTGCCAGCAGTGAAGTTTTAGGGGGAAACTATGGCTACACCTTC; cdr3_aa: CASSEVLGGNYGYTF; j_call: TRBJ1-2; d_call: NA; v_call: TRBV6-1; clone_size: few
cdr3_nt: TGTGCCAGCAGCCAACGGCAGTCGAACACTGAAGCTTTCTTT; cdr3_aa: CASSQRQSNTEAFF; j_call: TRBJ1-1; d_call: NA; v_call: TRBV3-1/TRBV3-2; clone_size: NA
cdr3_nt: TGTGCCAGCAGCTTAGTTTGGTCACCCCTCCACTTT; cdr3_aa: CASSLVWSPLHF; j_call: TRBJ1-6; d_call: NA; v_call: TRBV7-9; clone_size: few
cdr3_nt: TGCGCCAGCAGCTTTAACAGCGGGGTGAACACTGAAGCTTTCTTT; cdr3_aa: CASSFNSGVNTEAFF; j_call: TRBJ1-1; d_call: NA; v_call: TRBV5-1; clone_size: once
cdr3_nt: TGTGCCAGCAGTCAGGGACAGCCCCGGAACAATGAAAAACTGTTTTTT; cdr3_aa: CASSQGQPRNNEKLFF; j_call: TRBJ1-4; d_call: TRBD1; v_call: TRBV27; clone_size: few
cdr3_nt: TGTGCCAGCAGCCCGGGGGTCGCAAACACTGAAGCTTTCTTT; cdr3_aa: CASSPGVANTEAFF; j_call: TRBJ1-1; d_call: NA; v_call: TRBV6-6; clone_size: NA
cdr3_nt: TGTGCCAGCAGCCCCTTCGCGGAAGGGACCCAGTACTTC; cdr3_aa: CASSPFAEGTQYF; j_call: TRBJ2-5; d_call: NA; v_call: TRBV14; clone_size: NA
cdr3_nt: TGTGCCAGCAGTTACTCACTCGCGTCAGACCGGGACGGTAATGAAAAACTGTTTTTT; cdr3_aa: CASSYSLASDRDGNEKLFF; j_call: TRBJ1-4; d_call: NA; v_call: TRBV6-2/TRBV6-3; clone_size: NA
cdr3_nt: TGTGCCAGCAGCCTTAGCCCTGCGGGCACTGAAGCTTTCTTT; cdr3_aa: CASSLSPAGTEAFF; j_call: TRBJ1-1; d_call: NA; v_call: TRBV7-9; clone_size: NA
cdr3_nt: TGTGCCAGCAGCTTGTGGGGGGCTCAGGAGACCCAGTACTTC; cdr3_aa: CASSLWGAQETQYF; j_call: TRBJ2-5; d_call: NA; v_call: TRBV5-5; clone_size: large
cdr3_nt: TGTGCCAGCAGCCCGGGGCCGGGACAGGGGACCTACGAGCAGTACTTC; cdr3_aa: CASSPGPGQGTYEQYF; j_call: TRBJ2-7; d_call: TRBD1; v_call: TRBV5-4; clone_size: few
cdr3_nt: TGTGCCAGCAGCCGGACTAGCGGGGCACCCGGGGAGCTGTTTTTT; cdr3_aa: CASSRTSGAPGELFF; j_call: TRBJ2-2; d_call: TRBD2; v_call: TRBV7-9; clone_size: NA
cdr3_nt: TGTGCCAGCAGTGAATCGACGTACAATGAGCAGTTCTTC; cdr3_aa: CASSESTYNEQFF; j_call: TRBJ2-1; d_call: NA; v_call: TRBV25-1; clone_size: NA
cdr3_nt: TGCGCCAGCAGCCAAGACTGGGACCTAAATTCACCCCTCCACTTT; cdr3_aa: CASSQDWDLNSPLHF; j_call: TRBJ1-6; d_call: NA; v_call: TRBV4-3; clone_size: few
cdr3_nt: TGTGCCAGCAGTGAGCAGGGAATGGGGACCCAGTACTTC; cdr3_aa: CASSEQGMGTQYF; j_call: TRBJ2-5; d_call: NA; v_call: TRBV2; clone_size: NA
cdr3_nt: TGTGCCAGCAGCCGCCAGGGAGGTCAGCCCCAGCATTTT; cdr3_aa: CASSRQGGQPQHF; j_call: TRBJ1-5; d_call: NA; v_call: TRBV3-1/TRBV3-2; clone_size: NA
cdr3_nt: TGTGCCACCCCCGCAGGGGTTAACTATGGCTACACCTTC; cdr3_aa: CATPAGVNYGYTF; j_call: TRBJ1-2; d_call: NA; v_call: TRBV2; clone_size: once
cdr3_nt: TGTGCCAGCGGTCCTGGCCGGGAGCTGTTTTTT; cdr3_aa: CASGPGRELFF; j_call: TRBJ2-2; d_call: NA; v_call: TRBV6-6; clone_size: NA
cdr3_nt: TGTGCCAGCAGTTACTCGGTATATAGCAATCAGCCCCAGCATTTT; cdr3_aa: CASSYSVYSNQPQHF; j_call: TRBJ1-5; d_call: NA; v_call: TRBV6-5; clone_size: few
cdr3_nt: TGTGCCAGCAGCCCGCCGGGGCAGGGCTTCACAGATACGCAGTATTTT; cdr3_aa: CASSPPGQGFTDTQYF; j_call: TRBJ2-3; d_call: NA; v_call: TRBV3-1/TRBV3-2; clone_size: NA
cdr3_nt: TGTGCCAGCAGCGGGGACGTGGGGTCGTCCTATAATTCACCCCTCCACTTT; cdr3_aa: CASSGDVGSSYNSPLHF; j_call: TRBJ1-6; d_call: NA; v_call: TRBV9; clone_size: NA
cdr3_nt: TGTGCCAGCTGGCCAGGGACCGTGGCTAACTATGGCTACACCTTC; cdr3_aa: CASWPGTVANYGYTF; j_call: TRBJ1-2; d_call: NA; v_call: TRBV6-5; clone_size: medium-sized
cdr3_nt: TGTGCCAGCAGCCCGGAGGGGCTAGCGGGGGGGCCTTTCTATGAGCAGTTCTTC; cdr3_aa: CASSPEGLAGGPFYEQFF; j_call: TRBJ2-1; d_call: TRBD2; v_call: TRBV7-2; clone_size: NA
cdr3_nt: TGCAGCGTTGATTCGGGGTCTGGGGCCAACGTCCTGACTTTC; cdr3_aa: CSVDSGSGANVLTF; j_call: TRBJ2-6; d_call: NA; v_call: TRBV29-1; clone_size: large
cdr3_nt: TGTGCCAGCAGCCCACTTGGGGCCCCTCATTCTGGAAACACCATATATTTT; cdr3_aa: CASSPLGAPHSGNTIYF; j_call: TRBJ1-3; d_call: NA; v_call: TRBV7-9; clone_size: NA
cdr3_nt: TGTGCCAGCAGCCCCTACCCACAGGGGGCACGTGGCTACACCTTC; cdr3_aa: CASSPYPQGARGYTF; j_call: TRBJ1-2; d_call: TRBD1; v_call: TRBV3-1/TRBV3-2; clone_size: NA
cdr3_nt: TGTGCCAGCAGTCACACCCAAAGGGCGGGTTTCTTT; cdr3_aa: CASSHTQRAGFF; j_call: TRBJ1-1; d_call: NA; v_call: TRBV7-8; clone_size: NA
cdr3_nt: TGTGCCTGGACCATCGTTCAGGGGCCAGGATCACCCCTCCACTTT; cdr3_aa: CAWTIVQGPGSPLHF; j_call: TRBJ1-6; d_call: NA; v_call: TRBV30; clone_size: once
cdr3_nt: TGTGCCAGCAGGCCTGACAGTCTCCAAGAGACCCAGTACTTC; cdr3_aa: CASRPDSLQETQYF; j_call: TRBJ2-5; d_call: NA; v_call: TRBV2; clone_size: large
cdr3_nt: TGTGCCAGCAGCTTAGCGAGCACAGATACGCAGTATTTT; cdr3_aa: CASSLASTDTQYF; j_call: TRBJ2-3; d_call: NA; v_call: TRBV11-1; clone_size: few